These 5 T cell receptor beta chains came from one sample sequenced in a study of cytomegalovirus exposure and HLA in healthy donors. It was with 60 Vbeta and 13 Jbeta primers that the PCR ran. Clones were read by immunoSEQ multiplex PCR, and TCRdb kept only the in-frame ones, dropping some. The repertoire consists of 95,000 to 150,000 clones, with about 73% occurring once and the leading ten covering around 3.7%. Sequenced material: PBMCs. The source is a woman between 35 and 50 years old in good health and CMV-seronegative.

The CDR3 nucleotides read TGTGCCAGCAGGGAATCTAGCGGGGGGGCCGGCGAGCAGTACTTC. Translating it yields CASRESSGGAGEQYF. The chain recombines TRBV2 with TRBJ2-7, with 12 bases fitting TRBD2. The CDR3 has 15 amino acids. Trimming removed 6 bases from V and 6 bases from J; junction bases left unmatched: 9. Per the germline V gene, CDR1 is SNHLY and CDR2 is FYNNEI.

The rearrangement links TRBV4-3 to TRBJ1-5; D is possibly TRBD1 (5 bases). Germline V gene sequence: CDR1 LGHNA, CDR2 YSLEER. The germline V and J ends were trimmed by 3 bases and 7 bases, with 16 bases remaining between them. The CDR3 spans 15 residues. The CDR3 here is CASSQKAGGFQPQHF. CDR3 in DNA: TGCGCCAGCAGCCAGAAAGCGGGGGGGTTCCAGCCCCAGCATTTT.

This clone has only a few counts. V is TRBV7-2 and J is TRBJ2-5; TRBD2 matches at 15 bases. Unmatched junction bases numbered 7, after V lost 0 bases and J lost 5 bases. Germline CDR1 and CDR2: SGHTA and FQGNSA. The CDR3 contains 18 residues. The CDR3 loop reads CASSLAKGLAGGVETQYF. The CDR3 coding sequence is TGTGCCAGCAGCTTAGCGAAAGGACTAGCGGGAGGGGTCGAGACCCAGTACTTC.

The V call is TRBV18, the J call TRBJ1-2; D is possibly TRBD1 (6 bases). V was shortened by 3 bases and J by 1 base, with 12 bases between the two germline ends. CDR3 length: 15 residues. Germline CDR1 reads KGHSH; CDR2 reads LQKENI. In DNA, the CDR3 is TGTGCCAGCTCACCGCCAGGGGCACTTAACTATGGCTACACCTTC. Translating gives CASSPPGALNYGYTF.

CDR3 residues: CASSLGQGTYEQYF. In DNA, the CDR3 is TGCGCCAGCAGCCTCGGACAGGGAACCTACGAGCAGTACTTC. V usage is TRBV4-3 and J usage is TRBJ2-7; 8 bases line up with TRBD1. Germline V lookup: CDR1 LGHNA, CDR2 YSLEER. The CDR3 spans 14 residues. V trimming: 4 bases; J trimming: 2 bases; junction bases outside the gene matches: 4.